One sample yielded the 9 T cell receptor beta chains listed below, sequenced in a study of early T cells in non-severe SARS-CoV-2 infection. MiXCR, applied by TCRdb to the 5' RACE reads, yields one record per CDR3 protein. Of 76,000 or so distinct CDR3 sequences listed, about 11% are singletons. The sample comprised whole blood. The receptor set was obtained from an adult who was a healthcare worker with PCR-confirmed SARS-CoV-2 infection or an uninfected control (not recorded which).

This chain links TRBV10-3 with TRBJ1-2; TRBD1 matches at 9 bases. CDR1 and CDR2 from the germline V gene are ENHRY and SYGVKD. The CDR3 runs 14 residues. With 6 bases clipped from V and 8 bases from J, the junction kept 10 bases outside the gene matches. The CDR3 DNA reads TGTGCCATCAGCCGGGACAGGGAGGCGGAAGGCTACACCTTC. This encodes CAISRDREAEGYTF.

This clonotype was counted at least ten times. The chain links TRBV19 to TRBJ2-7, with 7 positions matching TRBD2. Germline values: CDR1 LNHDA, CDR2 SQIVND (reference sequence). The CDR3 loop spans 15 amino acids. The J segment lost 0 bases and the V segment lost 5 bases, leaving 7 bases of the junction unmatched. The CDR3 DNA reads TGTGCCAGTAGTTTGACGGGGGGTAGCTCCTACGAGCAGTACTTC. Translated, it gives CASSLTGGSSYEQYF.

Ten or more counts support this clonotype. The CDR3 region has the DNA TGCGCCAGCAGCCCCGGACATGAAGGGACTGAAGCTTTCTTT. This encodes CASSPGHEGTEAFF. V gene TRBV5-1 combines with J gene TRBJ1-1, with a tentative D call TRBD1 (5 bases). V gave up 4 bases and J gave up 5 bases, with 15 bases separating them. The CDR3 length is 14 residues. The germline V gene has CDR1 SGHRS and CDR2 YFSETQ. Full variable domain (outside the CDR3, taken from reference TRBV5-1 and TRBJ1-1): KAGVTQTPRYLIKTRGQQVTLSCSPISGHRSVSWYQQTPGQGLQFLFEYFSETQRNKGNFPGRFSGRQFSNSRSEMNVSTLELGDSALYLCASSPGHEGTEAFFGQGTRLTVV.

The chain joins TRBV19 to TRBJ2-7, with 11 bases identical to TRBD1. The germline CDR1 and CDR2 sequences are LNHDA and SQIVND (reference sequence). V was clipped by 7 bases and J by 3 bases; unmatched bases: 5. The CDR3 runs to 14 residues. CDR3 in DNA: TGTGCCAGTAAACCGGGACAGGGGGGCTACGAGCAGTACTTC. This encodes CASKPGQGGYEQYF.

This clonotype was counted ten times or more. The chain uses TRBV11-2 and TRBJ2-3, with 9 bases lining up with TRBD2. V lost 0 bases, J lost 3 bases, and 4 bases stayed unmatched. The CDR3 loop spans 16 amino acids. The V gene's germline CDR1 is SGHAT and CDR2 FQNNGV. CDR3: CASSLDLAGITDTQYF. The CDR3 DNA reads TGTGCCAGCAGCTTAGATCTAGCGGGGATAACAGATACGCAGTATTTT.

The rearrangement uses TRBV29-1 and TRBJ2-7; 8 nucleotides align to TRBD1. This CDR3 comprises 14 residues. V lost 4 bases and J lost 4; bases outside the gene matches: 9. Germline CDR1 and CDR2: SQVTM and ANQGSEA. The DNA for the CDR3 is TGCAGCGTTGGGGAAGTGGACAGGGCATACGAGCAGTACTTC. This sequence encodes CSVGEVDRAYEQYF.

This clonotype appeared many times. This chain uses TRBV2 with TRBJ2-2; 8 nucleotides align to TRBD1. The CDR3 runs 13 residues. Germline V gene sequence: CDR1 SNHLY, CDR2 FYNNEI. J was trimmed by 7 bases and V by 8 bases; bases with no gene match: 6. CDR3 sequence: CASVGQGGGELFF. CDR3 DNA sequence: TGTGCCAGCGTTGGACAGGGTGGCGGGGAGCTGTTTTTT.

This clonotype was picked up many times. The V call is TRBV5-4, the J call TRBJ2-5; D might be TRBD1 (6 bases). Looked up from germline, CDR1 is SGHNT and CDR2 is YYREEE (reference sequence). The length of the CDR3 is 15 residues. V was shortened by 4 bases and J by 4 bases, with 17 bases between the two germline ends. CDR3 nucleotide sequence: TGTGCCAGCAGCCCATCCAGGGGCTCGCTAGAGACCCAGTACTTC. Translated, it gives CASSPSRGSLETQYF.

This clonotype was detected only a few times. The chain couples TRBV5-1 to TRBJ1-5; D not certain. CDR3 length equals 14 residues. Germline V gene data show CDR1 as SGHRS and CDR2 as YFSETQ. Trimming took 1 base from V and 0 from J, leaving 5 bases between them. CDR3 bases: TGCGCCAGCAGCTTGACAGTTAGCAATCAGCCCCAGCATTTT. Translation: CASSLTVSNQPQHF.